This entry features one T cell receptor beta chain sequence. Its antigen is currently unknown. This sample was included in a study of T cell repertoires in cytomegalovirus infection. Each CDR3 protein gets one entry after TCRdb re-called the reads with MiXCR. The table has approximately 390,000 distinct CDR3 sequences, about a third seen once. Trimming stripped 5 bases from V and 7 bases from J, with 10 bases between. The CDR3 is 12 residues long. This specimen consisted of cultured PBMCs, obtained from culture after CMV antigen stimulation. The sequence was collected from a human donor in good health (CMV status not recorded). Some clones in this sample may be carry-over from other donors' samples. V gene TRBV12-3 or TRBV12-4 combines with J gene TRBJ2-3; D uncertain. DNA of the CDR3: TGTGCCAGCAGTACCGCTGGGAATACGCAGTATTTT. It translates to CASSTAGNTQYF.